Listed here are 23 T cell receptor beta chains from one sample, sequenced in a study of T cell repertoires in cytomegalovirus infection. One entry per CDR3 protein, called by TCRdb with MiXCR from the reads. This sample has approximately 730,000 distinct CDR3 sequences, with around a third found just once. These receptors have no identified antigens. The specimen comprised cultured PBMCs, sampled from culture after CMV antigen stimulation. The origin of the receptors is a human donor in good health (CMV status not recorded). Some clones in this sample may be carry-over from other donors' samples.

The V and J genes are TRBV10-3 and TRBJ2-7; 7 nucleotides line up with TRBD2. The CDR3 contains 14 residues. V shed 5 bases, J shed 3 bases, and the junction held 7 bases outside the gene matches. Germline assignment: CDR1 ENHRY and CDR2 SYGVKD. DNA of the CDR3: TGTGCCATCAGTTGGACTAGAATAGGCTACGAGCAGTACTTC. Amino acids: CAISWTRIGYEQYF.

The gene calls are TRBV7-8 and TRBJ1-1; D remains ambiguous. The CDR3 length is 14 residues. V lost 6 bases and J 1 base, leaving 12 bases between the germline ends. CDR1 and CDR2 (germline): SGHVS, FQNEAQ. The CDR3 nucleotides read TGTGCCAGCAGGGCCGGACTGGGGAACACTGAAGCTTTCTTT. Encoded protein: CASRAGLGNTEAFF.

This rearrangement joins TRBV7-8 to TRBJ1-2, with 8 bases matching TRBD1. Germline lookup yields CDR1 SGHVS and CDR2 FQNEAQ. The CDR3 sequence is 17 residues long. J was trimmed by 8 bases and V by 3 bases; bases with no gene match: 17. The CDR3 coding sequence is TGTGCCAGCAGCTTCACTCTGGACAGGGTTAATTCGTTAGGCTACACCTTC. Protein sequence: CASSFTLDRVNSLGYTF.

This clonotype has a handful of counts. The rearrangement joins TRBV7-9 to TRBJ2-3; 12 positions agree with TRBD2. After removal of 6 bases from V and 5 bases from J, the junction contained 6 bases not matched to a gene. This CDR3 spans 15 amino acids. Germline V gene sequence: CDR1 SEHNR, CDR2 FQNEAQ (reference sequence). The CDR3 here is CASSSSSGGGDTQYF. The DNA of the CDR3 is TGTGCCAGCAGTTCCTCTAGCGGGGGGGGAGATACGCAGTATTTT.

This clonotype has at least ten counts. The chain has TRBV7-2 and TRBJ1-3; D remains ambiguous. Germline V CDR1 and CDR2: SGHTA, FQGNSA. The CDR3 has 11 amino acids. The germline V and J ends were trimmed by 4 bases and 5 bases, with 3 bases remaining between them. CDR3 protein: CASSSRNTIYF. The CDR3 region has the DNA TGTGCCAGCAGCTCACGAAACACCATATATTTT.

J is TRBJ2-1 and V is TRBV23-1; possible D gene TRBD2, 5 bases. Being an ORF, TRBV23-1 has a function that is uncertain. This CDR3 comprises 16 residues. V lost 0 bases, J lost 12 bases, and 21 bases lay in between. CDR3: CASSQSRAKVFLWQFF. Here the CDR3 DNA reads TGCGCCAGCAGTCAATCGAGGGCTAAGGTTTTCCTGTGGCAGTTCTTC.

J is TRBJ1-4 and V is TRBV29-1; 8 nucleotides agree with TRBD1. This CDR3 comprises 15 residues. Germline values: CDR1 SQVTM, CDR2 ANQGSEA. J lost 7 bases, V lost 0 bases, and 7 bases had no gene match. The CDR3 nucleotides read TGCAGCGTTGAAGAGGACCGGACAGGGCCTGAAAAACTGTTTTTT. Its protein is CSVEEDRTGPEKLFF.

This sequence joins TRBV7-6 and TRBJ2-3; no firm D call. The V gene's germline CDR1 is SGHVS and CDR2 FNYEAQ. The V end lost 4 bases, the J end lost 7 bases, and 12 bases lay between the germline ends. This CDR3 region has 13 residues. The CDR3 here is CASSSHLGNTQYF. The CDR3 nucleotides read TGTGCCAGCAGCTCTCACCTAGGGAATACGCAGTATTTT.

The rearrangement joins TRBV29-1 to TRBJ2-1, with D unclear. V was pared by 7 bases and J by 8 bases, with 12 bases between. This CDR3 contains 11 residues. In germline, CDR1 is SQVTM, CDR2 ANQGSEA. The CDR3 is CSAGWRDEQFF. For the CDR3, the DNA is TGCAGCGCCGGGTGGCGTGATGAGCAGTTCTTC.

The chain carries TRBV6-2 or TRBV6-3 and TRBJ2-3; 8 bases are a match to TRBD2. Trimming at V came to 2 bases and at J to 4 bases, leaving 8 bases not matched to a gene. CDR3 length: 16 amino acids. Germline assignment: CDR1 MNHEY and CDR2 SVGEGT. The CDR3 sequence is CASSYPGLATADTQYF. The CDR3 nucleotides are TGTGCCAGCAGTTACCCCGGACTAGCAACGGCAGATACGCAGTATTTT.

This clonotype has ten or more counts. This sequence joins TRBV7-6 and TRBJ1-1; D not certain. V was clipped by 1 base and J by 0 bases, with 6 bases between them. The CDR3 totals 14 residues. Per the germline V gene, CDR1 is SGHVS and CDR2 is FNYEAQ. The chain's CDR3 is CASSLVPVNTEAFF. CDR3 bases: TGTGCCAGCAGCTTAGTGCCAGTGAACACTGAAGCTTTCTTT.

The chain carries TRBV28 and TRBJ2-5; D may match TRBD1 or TRBD2 (5 bases each). The germline gives CDR1 MDHEN, CDR2 SYDVKM. The CDR3 has 13 residues. Trimming cost V 7 bases and J 5 bases, with 14 bases left between them. The CDR3 loop reads CASTDGGRETQYF. The CDR3 region has the DNA TGTGCCAGCACCGATGGGGGTAGGGAGACCCAGTACTTC. Using reference TRBV28 and TRBJ2-5 for the parts outside the CDR3, the full variable domain is DVKVTQSSRYLVKRTGEKVFLECVQDMDHENMFWYRQDPGLGLRLIYFSYDVKMKEKGDIPEGYSVSREKKERFSLILESASTNQTSMYLCASTDGGRETQYFGPGTRLLVL.

Only one count was recorded for this clonotype. The V call is TRBV28, the J call TRBJ2-1, with 12 bases matching TRBD2. Looked up from germline, CDR1 is MDHEN and CDR2 is SYDVKM. Losses at the gene ends were 4 bases for V and 5 bases for J; bases not matched to a gene: 3. The CDR3 sequence is 15 residues long. The CDR3 is CASSWTSGTDNEQFF. CDR3 nucleotide sequence: TGTGCCAGCAGTTGGACTAGCGGGACTGACAATGAGCAGTTCTTC.

In its sample, this clonotype was seen a few times. The V gene is TRBV7-2, the J gene TRBJ1-5; weak D call: TRBD1 (5 bases). Germline V gives CDR1 SGHTA, CDR2 FQGNSA. The CDR3 sequence is 15 residues long. V was clipped by 6 bases and J by 4 bases, with 16 bases between them. This chain's CDR3 is CASRPTGGLNQPQHF. Written as DNA, the CDR3 is TGTGCCAGCAGGCCCACCGGGGGGTTAAATCAGCCCCAGCATTTT.

The chain links TRBV6-2 or TRBV6-3 to TRBJ2-1; 10 bases are shared with TRBD2. This CDR3 contains 17 residues. The V and J ends lost 3 bases and 7 bases, in that order; junction bases with no gene match: 12. Germline V lookup: CDR1 MNHEY, CDR2 SVGEGT. The DNA for the CDR3 is TGTGCCAGCAGTTATGCGATAGCGGGAGGATGGAAGAATGAGCAGTTCTTC. It specifies CASSYAIAGGWKNEQFF.

Comment on this clonotype: A read error may account for a junction end that differs from germline. This chain connects TRBV20-1 to TRBJ2-4; perhaps TRBD2 as D (6 bases). There are 11 residues in the CDR3. Germline CDR1 DFQATT, CDR2 SNEGSKA (reference sequence). For the CDR3, the DNA is TGCAGTGCTAGAAGGTTGGGAGGAGAGGACTTC. As protein: CSARRLGGEDF.

The CDR3, as DNA: TGTGCCAGCAGCGTCCCCAATTACAATGAGCAGTTCTTC. It yields the protein CASSVPNYNEQFF. This sequence joins TRBV14 and TRBJ2-1; no firm D call. The CDR3 is 13 amino acids. Germline V lookup: CDR1 SGHDN, CDR2 FVKESK. V lost 5 bases and J 4 bases, leaving 9 bases between the germline ends.

This clonotype was detected ten times or more. The V and J genes are TRBV7-2 and TRBJ1-5; the match to TRBD1 covers 7 bases. V trimming: 4 bases; J trimming: 7 bases; junction bases outside the gene matches: 7. The germline gives CDR1 SGHTA, CDR2 FQGNSA. The CDR3 spans 14 residues. The CDR3 DNA is TGTGCCAGCAGCTCAAGGGGGCTCGGGCAGCCCCAGCATTTT. Amino acids: CASSSRGLGQPQHF.

This clonotype has at least ten counts. V usage is TRBV7-6 and J usage is TRBJ1-4; 11 bases are shared with TRBD1. After removal of 8 bases from V and 8 bases from J, the junction contained 4 bases not matched to a gene. CDR1 and CDR2 from the germline V gene are SGHVS and FNYEAQ. The CDR3 spans 13 residues. The CDR3 coding sequence is TGTGCCAGCGGACAGGGGGCAAGGGAAAAACTGTTTTTT. This gives the protein CASGQGAREKLFF.

The rearrangement uses TRBV2 and TRBJ1-2; 7 nucleotides line up with TRBD1. CDR1 and CDR2 from the germline V gene are SNHLY and FYNNEI. V lost 4 bases to trimming and J lost 5 bases; unmatched junction nucleotides: 7. This CDR3 has 14 residues. CDR3 sequence reads: CASSGDRVGYGYTF. The CDR3 coding sequence is TGTGCCAGCAGTGGTGACAGGGTAGGGTATGGCTACACCTTC.

This clonotype appeared a few times. The CDR3 DNA sequence: TGTGCCAGCAGTGAACAACCCAGCGGGGGCTGGAATGAGCAGTTCTTC. It specifies CASSEQPSGGWNEQFF. The J gene is TRBJ2-1, the V gene TRBV6-1; 8 bases are a match to TRBD2. Germline CDR1 MNHNS, CDR2 SASEGT. After removal of 2 bases from V and 7 bases from J, the junction contained 10 bases not matched to a gene. CDR3 size: 16 residues.

V usage is TRBV4-2 and J usage is TRBJ2-3; 12 bases agree with TRBD1. V lost 1 base to trimming and J lost 4 bases; unmatched junction nucleotides: 3. The CDR3 totals 16 residues. Per the germline V gene, CDR1 is LGHNA and CDR2 is YNFKEQ. CDR3 region: CASSQGGTGGSDTQYF. The CDR3 nucleotides are TGTGCCAGCAGCCAAGGGGGGACAGGGGGCTCAGATACGCAGTATTTT.

The rearrangement links TRBV7-2 to TRBJ2-3; D is possibly TRBD2 (5 bases). With 2 bases removed from V and 6 bases from J, the gap between germline ends came to 15 bases. The CDR3 totals 15 residues. CDR1 is SGHTA, CDR2 FQGNSA, per germline. The CDR3 reads CASSLTGSPGDTQYF. CDR3 coding DNA: TGTGCCAGCAGCTTAACGGGGTCCCCAGGTGATACGCAGTATTTT.